The subject of this entry is one TCR beta chain. What it binds is not known. This sample was included in a study of lymphopenia after photon versus proton radiotherapy. General study findings and limits: Under photons, naive T cells and diversity fell while effector/memory populations rose. Only patients who died were analyzed for survival; proton advantage is unproven. After lymphocyte nadir, photon-treated repertoires showed oligoclonal expansion, especially CD8+ Temra. Post-nadir TCR diversity decline inversely tracked overall survival among those who died.

TCRdb's table, derived via immunoSEQ multiplex PCR, lists solely in-frame clones and lacks some. The sample yields 53,000 or so clones, around 82% seen once. This CDR3 has 18 amino acids. Per germline, CDR1 SGHVS and CDR2 FQNEAQ. The junction had 9 bases not matched to a gene; V was cut back by 2 bases and J by 3 bases. The specimen was peripheral blood, collected from a patient treated with photon-based radiotherapy. This TCR derives from a man aged 45-65 years with gastric cancer. V and J are TRBV7-8 and TRBJ2-4, with 11 positions matching TRBD2. CDR3 protein: CASSLPPRLAGFKNIQYF. DNA of the CDR3: TGTGCCAGCAGCTTACCCCCCCGACTAGCGGGATTCAAAAACATTCAGTACTTC.